The clone carrying this TCR beta chain was observed a handful of times. What it binds is unknown. The entry originates in a study of OX40 agonist ivuxolimab in advanced cancers. The overall study: The patients received agonistic anti-OX40 (CD134) antibody ivuxolimab. Patients treated during dose escalation were battling hepatocellular carcinoma, melanoma, renal cell or head and neck cancer. Three dose-escalation patients had partial responses: one with hepatocellular carcinoma and two with cutaneous melanoma.

Using immunoSEQ multiplex PCR, the repertoire was profiled, and TCRdb retains in-frame clones only, with some absent. Of 30,000 to 45,000 clones in the sample, around 80% are singletons; the top ten hold more than 9.5%. General study results and limits: Not determined was the antigen specificity of the expanded peripheral T cells.

The V end was cut by 3 bases, the J end by 4 bases, with 16 bases between. The CDR3 loop spans 15 amino acids. The V gene's germline CDR1 is ENHRY and CDR2 SYGVKD. The starting material was CD4+ or CD8+ T cells sorted from blood, obtained in a trial of the OX40 agonist ivuxolimab. The receptor was isolated from an adult with an advanced solid tumor such as melanoma, head and neck, liver or kidney cancer. The V call is TRBV10-3, the J call TRBJ2-7; a possible D gene is TRBD1 (5 bases). CDR3: CAISDVKGRSYEQYF. The CDR3 DNA follows: TGTGCCATCAGTGATGTGAAGGGGCGATCGTACGAGCAGTACTTC.